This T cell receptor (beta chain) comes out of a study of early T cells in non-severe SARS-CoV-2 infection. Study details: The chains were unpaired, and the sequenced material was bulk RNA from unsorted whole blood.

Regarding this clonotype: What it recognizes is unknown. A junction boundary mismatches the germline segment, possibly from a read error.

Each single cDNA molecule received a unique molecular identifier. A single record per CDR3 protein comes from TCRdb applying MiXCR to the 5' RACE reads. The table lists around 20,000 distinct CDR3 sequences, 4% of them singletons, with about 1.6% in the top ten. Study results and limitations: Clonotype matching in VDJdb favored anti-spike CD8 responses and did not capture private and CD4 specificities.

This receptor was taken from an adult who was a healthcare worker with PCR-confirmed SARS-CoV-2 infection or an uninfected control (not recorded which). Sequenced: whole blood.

The CDR3 loop is CASSSGTSGGRTGELFF. The CDR3 nucleotides read TGTGCTAGCAGCTCCGGGACTAGCGGGGGTCGGACCGGGGAGCTGTTTTTT. J is TRBJ2-2 and V is TRBV7-7, with TRBD2 identical over 14 bases. The CDR3 contains 17 residues. Germline values: CDR1 SSHAT, CDR2 FNYEAQ (reference sequence). Complete variable domain (other parts from reference TRBV7-7 and TRBJ2-2): GAGVSQSPRYKVTKRGQDVTLRCDPISSHATLYWYQQALGQGPEFLTYFNYEAQPDKSGLPSDRFSAERPEGSISTLTIQRTEQRDSAMYRCASSSGTSGGRTGELFFGEGSRLTVL.